This TCR beta chain appears in the sequencing data of a study of regulatory T cells in long-lasting Graves disease. The sample's time point: newly diagnosed GD, antithyroid drugs for less than 3 months. PBMC-extracted RNA yielded the TCR library. By American Thyroid Association guidelines, Graves' disease was diagnosed in the cohort. With iRepertoire HTBI primers and Arm-PCR of CDR3 regions, TCR beta libraries were built. TCRdb itself ran the multiplex PCR reads through MiXCR, one entry per CDR3 protein. The sample records 440,000 or so distinct CDR3 sequences, 15% being singletons. The CDR3 sequence is 13 residues long. Trimming removed 2 bases from V and 6 bases from J, with 11 bases in between. Looked up from germline, CDR1 is WNHNN and CDR2 is SYGVQD (reference sequence). Points on this clonotype: Antigen: not known.

General study findings and limits: Persistent cases of Graves' showed reduced TCR diversity relative to newly diagnosed patients.

The sample was also linked to a second study, of T cells in Graves' hyperthyroidism and ophthalmopathy. From that report: Most thyroid clonotypes expanded above 0.001 were also detected in blood.

The V call is TRBV10-1, the J call TRBJ2-7; maybe TRBD2 (6 bases). The TCR comes from a woman aged 25 to 39 with Graves disease. Sequenced here: peripheral blood mononuclear cells (PBMCs), sampled at new diagnosis, from a patient treated with antithyroid drugs. CDR3 in amino acids: CASSEVLGGEQYF. The DNA for the CDR3 is TGCGCCAGCAGTGAGGTTCTCGGGGGCGAGCAGTACTTC.